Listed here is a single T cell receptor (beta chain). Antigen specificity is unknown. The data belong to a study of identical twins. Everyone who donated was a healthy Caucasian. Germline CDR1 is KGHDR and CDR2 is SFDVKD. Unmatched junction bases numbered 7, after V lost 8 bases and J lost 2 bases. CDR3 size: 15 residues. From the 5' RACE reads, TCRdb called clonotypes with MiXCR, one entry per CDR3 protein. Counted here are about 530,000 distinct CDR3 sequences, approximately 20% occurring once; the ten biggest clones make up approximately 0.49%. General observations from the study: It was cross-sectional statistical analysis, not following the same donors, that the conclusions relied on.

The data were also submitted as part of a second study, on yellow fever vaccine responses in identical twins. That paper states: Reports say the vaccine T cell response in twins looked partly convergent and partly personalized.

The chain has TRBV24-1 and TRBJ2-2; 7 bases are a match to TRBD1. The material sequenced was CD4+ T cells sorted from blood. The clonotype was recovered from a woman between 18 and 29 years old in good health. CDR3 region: CATKPGGSNTGELFF. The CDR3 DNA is TGTGCCACCAAGCCAGGGGGTTCCAACACCGGGGAGCTGTTTTTT.